These 23 T cell receptor beta chains originate from one sample sequenced in a study of T cell responses to AZD1222 COVID-19 vaccine. Generated by immunoSEQ multiplex PCR, the TCRdb table keeps only in-frame clones and is missing some. The sample lists approximately 150,000 clones; approximately 94% were seen once. Sequences were derived from peripheral blood, sampled 28 days after the second AZD1222 dose. These TCRs come from an adult who received the AZD1222 COVID-19 vaccine.

CDR3: CASSDTDRATETQYF. The CDR3 nucleotides read TGTGCCAGCAGTGATACGGACAGGGCGACGGAGACCCAGTACTTC. The rearrangement links TRBV2 to TRBJ2-5, with TRBD1 matching over 8 bases. The V gene's germline CDR1 is SNHLY and CDR2 FYNNEI. V dropped 3 bases and J dropped 5; count of bases not matched to a gene: 8. The CDR3 spans 15 residues.

The CDR3 nucleotides are TGTGCCAGCAGCAAGGTTGTGGGGCGCGACAATGAGCAGTTCTTC. Amino acid sequence: CASSKVVGRDNEQFF. The chain recombines TRBV21-1 with TRBJ2-1; the table's D call TRBD1 went unverified against the DNA. TRBV21-1 is noted as a pseudogene. The CDR3 has 15 residues.

This clone was seen a few times. J is TRBJ2-7 and V is TRBV9; D possibly corresponds to TRBD1 (5 bases). The CDR3 runs 13 residues. The germline CDR1 and CDR2 sequences are SGDLS and YYNGEE. V lost 4 bases to trimming and J lost 2 bases, with 10 bases between them. CDR3 nucleotides: TGTGCCAGCAGCCCTCAGGGCCCCTACGAGCAGTACTTC. Protein: CASSPQGPYEQYF.

This chain uses TRBV30 with TRBJ1-6; possible D gene TRBD1, 6 bases. Trimming left V 5 bases short and J 9 bases short, with 20 bases between. The CDR3 totals 15 residues. Germline lookup yields CDR1 GTSNPN and CDR2 SVGIG (reference sequence). CDR3 protein: CAWGQGTGLSSPLHF. The CDR3, as DNA: TGTGCCTGGGGGCAGGGGACCGGTCTATCTTCACCCCTCCACTTT.

This clone was detected a few times. The rearrangement joins TRBV3-1 (or the pseudogene TRBV3-2) to TRBJ2-3, with D hard to call. The germline gives CDR1 LGHDT, CDR2 YNNKEL (reference sequence). The CDR3 totals 12 residues. With 3 bases removed from V and 7 bases from J, the gap between germline ends came to 8 bases. The CDR3 sequence is CASSQTGYTQYF. CDR3 bases: TGTGCCAGCAGCCAGACCGGGTATACGCAGTATTTT.

This chain joins TRBV5-1 and TRBJ1-1; TRBD1 matches 7 bases. The CDR3 spans 15 residues. V was clipped by 4 bases and J by 1 base; unmatched bases: 7. CDR1 and CDR2 from the germline V gene are SGHRS and YFSETQ. For the CDR3, the DNA is TGCGCCAGCAGCCCCGCAGGGGGGGGGAACACTGAAGCTTTCTTT. This encodes CASSPAGGGNTEAFF.

The V call is TRBV19, the J call TRBJ1-1, with 10 bases aligning to TRBD1. V gave up 8 bases and J gave up 7 bases; unmatched junction bases: 7. CDR1 is LNHDA, CDR2 SQIVND, per germline (reference sequence). The CDR3 loop spans 13 amino acids. This CDR3 reads CASRRQGAFEAFF. Here the CDR3 DNA reads TGTGCCAGTCGACGACAGGGGGCGTTTGAAGCTTTCTTT.

The rearrangement links TRBV5-4 to TRBJ2-3, with D perhaps TRBD2 (5 bases). Germline CDR1 SGHNT, CDR2 YYREEE (reference sequence). This CDR3 contains 15 residues. V lost 5 bases and J 6 bases, leaving 19 bases between the germline ends. DNA of the CDR3: TGTGCCAGCAGTCAAAAGACCGGGGTATCGGATACGCAGTATTTT. Its protein is CASSQKTGVSDTQYF. Supplemented by reference TRBV5-4 and TRBJ2-3, the full variable domain reads ETGVTQSPTHLIKTRGQQVTLRCSSQSGHNTVSWYQQALGQGPQFIFQYYREEENGRGNFPPRFSGLQFPNYSSELNVNALELDDSALYLCASSQKTGVSDTQYFGPGTRLTVL.

Remarks on this clone: Other DNA sequences in this specimen translate into the identical CDR3. The genes are TRBV28 and TRBJ1-4; a possible D gene is TRBD1 (5 bases). Deletions cut 6 bases from V and 8 bases from J, with 7 bases between. The CDR3 has 11 amino acids. The germline gives CDR1 MDHEN, CDR2 SYDVKM. The DNA for the CDR3 is TGTGCCAGCAGCCCAGGGGAAAAACTGTTTTTT. This sequence encodes CASSPGEKLFF.

This sequence joins TRBV5-6 and TRBJ2-7; maybe TRBD1 (6 bases). The V gene's germline CDR1 is SGHDT and CDR2 YYEEEE. The CDR3 loop spans 15 amino acids. Trimming took 4 bases from V and 3 from J, leaving 17 bases between them. The CDR3 reads CASSTPITGLYEQYF. Written as DNA, the CDR3 is TGTGCCAGCAGCACCCCCATCACAGGGCTCTACGAGCAGTACTTC.

The chain combines TRBV10-2 with TRBJ2-7; TRBD1 might be the D (5 bases). Germline-derived CDR1 and CDR2 are WSHSY and SAAADI. Trimming pared 8 bases from V and 3 bases from J, leaving 17 bases between. The CDR3 is 14 amino acids. The CDR3: CASGTSPQGYEQYF. DNA of the CDR3: TGCGCCAGCGGAACGAGCCCGCAGGGCTACGAGCAGTACTTC.

This chain uses TRBV9 with TRBJ1-1; D is uncertain. The V end lost 2 bases, the J end lost 8 bases, and 13 bases lay between the germline ends. The CDR3 is made up of 13 amino acids. Per germline, CDR1 SGDLS and CDR2 YYNGEE. As DNA, the CDR3 is TGTGCCAGCAGCGTGTTGTTCTCCGACGAAGCTTTCTTT. Translating gives CASSVLFSDEAFF.

This clone was seen only once. The sample contains more than one DNA sequence encoding this CDR3. This sequence joins TRBV18 and TRBJ2-5; TRBD2 might be the D (5 bases). CDR1 is KGHSH and CDR2 is LQKENI in the germline V gene. The CDR3 consists of 14 residues. V was pared by 3 bases and J by 0 bases, with 8 bases between. The CDR3, as DNA: TGTGCCAGCTCACCGCCGGGGTACCAAGAGACCCAGTACTTC. This translates into CASSPPGYQETQYF.

The chain carries TRBV18 and TRBJ2-2; D gene unclear. This CDR3 contains 17 residues. CDR1 and CDR2 from the germline V gene are KGHSH and LQKENI. The germline V and J ends were trimmed by 1 base and 1 base, with 13 bases remaining between them. The CDR3 reads CASSPLIAIKNTGELFF. CDR3 DNA: TGTGCCAGCTCACCACTTATAGCAATCAAGAACACCGGGGAGCTGTTTTTT.

V usage is TRBV6-1 and J usage is TRBJ1-2; D remains unclear. This CDR3 has 13 amino acids. Trimming pared 3 bases from V and 7 bases from J, leaving 12 bases between. Germline V gene data show CDR1 as MNHNS and CDR2 as SASEGT. The CDR3, as DNA: TGTGCCAGCAGTGACGGAAGGGTATTTGGCTACACCTTC. Residues: CASSDGRVFGYTF.

The chain is built from TRBV6-5 and TRBJ1-1, with D unresolved. V was pared by 6 bases and J by 0 bases, with 14 bases between. Per the germline V gene, CDR1 is MNHEY and CDR2 is SVGAGI. CDR3 length equals 15 residues. The CDR3 nucleotides are TGTGCCAGCAGGGGCCAGGCCCTTCTGAACACTGAAGCTTTCTTT. Amino acid sequence: CASRGQALLNTEAFF.

J is TRBJ2-7 and V is TRBV28; perhaps TRBD2 as D (6 bases). V was trimmed by 0 bases and J by 5 bases, leaving 11 bases between them. Germline loops: CDR1 MDHEN, CDR2 SYDVKM. The length of the CDR3 is 14 residues. CDR3 in amino acids: CASSLWDYRHEQYF. DNA of the CDR3: TGTGCCAGCAGTTTATGGGACTATAGACACGAGCAGTACTTC.

The chain recombines TRBV6-2 or TRBV6-3 with TRBJ1-1; D perhaps matches TRBD1 (6 bases). Per germline, CDR1 MNHEY and CDR2 SVGEGT. The CDR3 sequence is 16 residues long. Trimming pared 3 bases from V and 1 base from J, leaving 15 bases between. CDR3 nucleotide sequence: TGTGCCAGCAGTTATTTTCAGGGGTTGTCGAACACTGAAGCTTTCTTT. Amino acids: CASSYFQGLSNTEAFF.

The V gene is TRBV7-2, the J gene TRBJ2-1; D might be TRBD1 or TRBD2, each matching 5 bases. Germline CDR1 reads SGHTA; CDR2 reads FQGNSA. Between the trimmed V and J ends, which lost 2 bases and 0 bases, there was a span of 14 bases. CDR3 length: 17 amino acids. The CDR3: CASSLWGTQISYNEQFF. The CDR3 DNA reads TGTGCCAGCAGCTTATGGGGGACGCAGATCTCCTACAATGAGCAGTTCTTC.

This clone has only a few counts. The V gene is TRBV28, the J gene TRBJ2-7; tentatively, D is TRBD2 (5 bases). The germline V gene has CDR1 MDHEN and CDR2 SYDVKM. V lost 6 bases and J 5 bases, leaving 26 bases between the germline ends. The CDR3 covers 17 residues. CDR3 in DNA: TGTGCCAGCAGCTTAGAGTTTGGTGAGCGGTTCTTCGACGAGCAGTACTTC. Protein: CASSLEFGERFFDEQYF.

This sequence joins TRBV7-2 and TRBJ2-1; 9 bases align to TRBD2. Germline values: CDR1 SGHTA, CDR2 FQGNSA. The J segment lost 3 bases and the V segment lost 0 bases, leaving 6 bases of the junction unmatched. The CDR3 runs 17 residues. CDR3 nucleotides: TGTGCCAGCAGCTTAGCGCGCCGCGGGAGGGGCTACAATGAGCAGTTCTTC. The encoded protein is CASSLARRGRGYNEQFF.

This clone has more than one count but fewer than ten. The chain has TRBV15 and TRBJ2-7; 8 bases are shared with TRBD2. Trimming removed 1 base from V and 2 bases from J; junction bases left unmatched: 7. Germline V gives CDR1 LNHNV, CDR2 YYDKDF (reference sequence). The CDR3 totals 16 residues. The chain's CDR3 is CATSRAAGDSTYEQYF. CDR3 sequence (DNA): TGTGCCACCAGCAGAGCAGCGGGAGATAGCACCTACGAGCAGTACTTC.

The genes are TRBV3-1 (or the pseudogene TRBV3-2) and TRBJ2-1; TRBD2 matches 8 bases. CDR1 and CDR2 (germline): LGHDT, YNNKEL (reference sequence). V shed 4 bases, J shed 8 bases, and the junction held 13 bases outside the gene matches. This CDR3 region has 16 residues. CDR3 DNA sequence: TGTGCCAGCAGCCGCATAGGAACTAGCGGTGGAGATGAGCAGTTCTTC. Protein: CASSRIGTSGGDEQFF.